The next 27 T cell receptor beta chains were all read from a single sample in a study of blood T cell repertoires in COVID-19 (dated by TCRdb to the early 2020s). Libraries were built with the immunoSEQ multiplex PCR assay. As stored in TCRdb, this immuneACCESS dataset retains in-frame rearrangements with V and J assigned. A fraction of the clones does not appear; measured against another copy, unresolved V genes explain less than half of the discrepancy, and the remainder lacks a known reason. The sample table records over 250,000 clones; about 89% of these occur just once. The ten largest clones represent just under 9% of the sample. Sequences were obtained from PBMCs or T cells enriched from blood (not recorded which). Receptors originate from a man aged 40-49 years who had recovered from COVID-19.

This clone was counted a single time. The genes are TRBV7-2 and TRBJ2-5, with a tentative D call TRBD1 (6 bases). V was cut by 4 bases and J by 7 bases, with 19 bases left in between. The V gene's germline CDR1 is SGHTA and CDR2 FQGNSA. This CDR3 has 15 amino acids. The CDR3 protein is CASSSPGHQMVTQYF. The CDR3 coding sequence is TGTGCCAGCAGCTCCCCGGGACACCAGATGGTGACCCAGTACTTC.

The chain employs TRBV5-4 and TRBJ2-7; tentative D call: TRBD1 (5 bases). This CDR3 region has 15 residues. Trimming took off 4 bases at V and 2 bases at J, with 16 bases between the two ends. Germline CDR1 is SGHNT and CDR2 is YYREEE (reference sequence). This CDR3 reads CASSPVGQGTYEQYF. The CDR3 DNA follows: TGTGCCAGCAGCCCCGTCGGCCAGGGCACCTACGAGCAGTACTTC.

The chain carries TRBV5-6 and TRBJ1-2; the match to TRBD1 covers 7 bases. The V gene's germline CDR1 is SGHDT and CDR2 YYEEEE. With 3 bases clipped from V and 3 bases from J, the junction kept 5 bases outside the gene matches. The CDR3 is made up of 14 amino acids. As DNA, the CDR3 is TGTGCCAGCAGCTCCCTCACAGGGGACTATGGCTACACCTTC. This encodes CASSSLTGDYGYTF.

The CDR3 region has the DNA TGTGCCAAACGGGACAGGGTGACAGATACGCAGTATTTT. Its translation is CAKRDRVTDTQYF. The rearrangement links TRBV21-1 to TRBJ2-3; the listed D gene, TRBD1, was not tested against the DNA. TRBV21-1 has pseudogene status. The CDR3 runs 13 residues.

The chain's CDR3 is CASSRQVGTEAFF. The CDR3 DNA sequence: TGTGCCAGCAGCCGCCAGGTCGGCACTGAAGCTTTCTTT. This rearrangement joins TRBV14 to TRBJ1-1; D call uncertain. CDR1 and CDR2 from the germline V gene are SGHDN and FVKESK. The CDR3 loop spans 13 amino acids. V dropped 4 bases and J dropped 4 bases, with 10 bases sitting between them.

The chain couples TRBV6-5 to TRBJ2-2; tentative D call: TRBD2 (5 bases). Deletions cut 2 bases from V and 6 bases from J, with 13 bases between. The CDR3 covers 15 residues. Germline lookup yields CDR1 MNHEY and CDR2 SVGAGI. The CDR3 DNA sequence: TGTGCCAGCAGTTACGGCTTTTCGAGGGCCGGGGAGCTGTTTTTT. Protein: CASSYGFSRAGELFF.

Only one count was recorded for this clone. The chain uses TRBV28 and TRBJ2-7; 11 nucleotides line up with TRBD2. Germline CDR1 MDHEN, CDR2 SYDVKM. The CDR3 extends over 15 amino acids. V lost 3 bases and J lost 0; bases outside the gene matches: 1. The CDR3 here is CASSFGTSGSYEQYF. DNA of the CDR3: TGTGCCAGCAGTTTCGGGACTAGCGGCTCCTACGAGCAGTACTTC.

The chain couples TRBV3-1 (or the pseudogene TRBV3-2) to TRBJ2-1, with D unresolved. Germline V gene lookup returns CDR1 LGHDT and CDR2 YNNKEL (reference sequence). CDR3 length: 17 residues. V was pared by 2 bases and J by 3 bases, with 17 bases between. CDR3 sequence: CASSQRLGGAFYNEQFF. In DNA form, the CDR3 reads TGTGCCAGCAGCCAACGTCTCGGCGGAGCTTTCTACAATGAGCAGTTCTTC.

This chain uses TRBV2 with TRBJ1-2; 8 bases agree with TRBD1. CDR1 is SNHLY, CDR2 FYNNEI, per germline. The V gene end was trimmed by 0 bases and the J gene end by 7 bases; junction bases not matched to a gene: 10. The CDR3 consists of 16 residues. The CDR3 here is CASSEAYADRGRGYTF. The CDR3 DNA sequence: TGTGCCAGCAGTGAAGCCTACGCTGACAGGGGCCGTGGCTACACCTTC. The full variable domain, in which reference TRBV2 and TRBJ1-2 provide the parts outside the CDR3, is EPEVTQTPSHQVTQMGQEVILRCVPISNHLYFYWYRQILGQKVEFLVSFYNNEISEKSEIFDDQFSVERPDGSNFTLKIRSTKLEDSAMYFCASSEAYADRGRGYTFGSGTRLTVV.

V and J are TRBV7-8 and TRBJ1-2; D remains ambiguous. CDR3 length equals 13 residues. With 1 base removed from V and 8 bases from J, the gap between germline ends came to 11 bases. The germline V gene encodes CDR1 SGHVS and CDR2 FQNEAQ. Written as DNA, the CDR3 is TGTGCCAGCAGCTTAGGCCGCTCCGAGGGCTACACCTTC. It is translated as CASSLGRSEGYTF.

This clone occurred once. The rearrangement uses TRBV19 and TRBJ1-1, with 7 bases fitting TRBD1. Germline V lookup: CDR1 LNHDA, CDR2 SQIVND (reference sequence). The J segment lost 3 bases and the V segment lost 5 bases, leaving 6 bases of the junction unmatched. The CDR3 is made up of 14 amino acids. The CDR3: CASSQGDLDTEAFF. In DNA form, the CDR3 reads TGTGCCAGTAGTCAGGGGGACCTGGACACTGAAGCTTTCTTT.

The gene calls are TRBV12-3 or TRBV12-4 and TRBJ1-5; 7 bases align to TRBD1. With V trimmed by 4 bases and J by 6 bases, 3 bases remained unmatched. The CDR3 has 13 amino acids. The CDR3 loop reads CASSYPGGQPQHF. The DNA of the CDR3 is TGTGCCAGCAGTTACCCAGGGGGTCAGCCCCAGCATTTT.

V and J are TRBV30 and TRBJ1-1; D might be TRBD1 (6 bases). Germline CDR1 reads GTSNPN; CDR2 reads SVGIG (reference sequence). Deletions cut 3 bases from V and 1 base from J, with 9 bases between. The CDR3 is 13 residues long. The CDR3 DNA reads TGTGCCTGGAGGATAGGGGGGAACACTGAAGCTTTCTTT. Translated, it gives CAWRIGGNTEAFF.

The chain links TRBV12-3 or TRBV12-4 to TRBJ2-1; the D is unclear. The CDR3 extends over 13 amino acids. Trimming stripped 3 bases from V and 5 bases from J, with 8 bases between. CDR3 amino acids: CASSFNRNNEQFF. The CDR3, as DNA: TGTGCCAGCAGTTTCAACAGAAACAATGAGCAGTTCTTC.

Only a few counts were recorded for this clone. V gene TRBV18 combines with J gene TRBJ1-3, with 7 bases matching TRBD1. V lost 3 bases to trimming and J lost 0 bases; unmatched junction nucleotides: 11. The CDR3 is made up of 18 amino acids. CDR1 and CDR2 from the germline V gene are KGHSH and LQKENI. The CDR3 loop is CASSPQRQGERSGNTIYF. The CDR3 DNA follows: TGTGCCAGCTCACCGCAACGACAGGGAGAACGCTCTGGAAACACCATATATTTT.

The chain has TRBV12-5 and TRBJ1-5; TRBD1 might be the D (5 bases). The CDR3 consists of 18 residues. The germline gives CDR1 LGHNT, CDR2 FRNRAP. The germline V and J ends were trimmed by 0 bases and 3 bases, with 18 bases remaining between them. The CDR3 coding sequence is TGTGCTAGTGGTTTGGTACTTAGGGGCCTGACCATCAATCAGCCCCAGCATTTT. Its protein product is CASGLVLRGLTINQPQHF.

The CDR3 sequence: CASTDRGATEAFF. For the CDR3, the DNA is TGTGCCAGCACCGACAGGGGGGCGACTGAAGCTTTCTTT. The V and J genes are TRBV7-3 and TRBJ1-1; TRBD1 agrees at 9 bases. Losses at the gene ends were 7 bases for V and 5 bases for J; bases not matched to a gene: 5. Germline V gene sequence: CDR1 SGHTA, CDR2 FQGTGA. CDR3 length equals 13 residues.

A single count supports this clone. The rearrangement uses TRBV27 and TRBJ1-5; a possible D gene is TRBD1 (6 bases). Trimming pared 1 base from V and 6 bases from J, leaving 13 bases between. The CDR3 is 15 residues long. CDR1 is MNHEY, CDR2 SMNVEV, per germline (reference sequence). The CDR3 loop reads CASSLYHSRGQPQHF. CDR3 DNA sequence: TGTGCCAGCAGTTTATACCACTCCAGGGGTCAGCCCCAGCATTTT.

This clone turned up a few times. The J gene is TRBJ1-1, the V gene TRBV29-1; 10 bases agree with TRBD1. Germline loops: CDR1 SQVTM, CDR2 ANQGSEA. This CDR3 region has 17 residues. Trimming cost V 6 bases and J 4 bases; bases outside gene matches: 17. CDR3: CSVQTVPGQGTGTEAFF. CDR3 bases: TGCAGCGTCCAGACGGTCCCGGGACAGGGGACGGGCACTGAAGCTTTCTTT.

V is TRBV4-1 and J is TRBJ2-7; 7 bases are shared with TRBD2. The length of the CDR3 is 17 residues. V shed 0 bases and J 3 bases; nucleotides not matched to a gene: 11. Germline values: CDR1 MGHRA, CDR2 YSYEKL. CDR3 sequence reads: CASSQDFTSVALYEQYF. The CDR3 DNA sequence: TGCGCCAGCAGCCAAGACTTCACTAGCGTGGCGCTCTACGAGCAGTACTTC.

The chain recombines TRBV12-3 or TRBV12-4 with TRBJ2-1; D is ambiguous. V lost 1 base to trimming and J lost 11 bases, with 9 bases between them. This CDR3 has 12 amino acids. CDR3 sequence: CASSLELSKQFF. CDR3 nucleotides: TGTGCCAGCAGTTTAGAGCTTAGCAAGCAGTTCTTC.

The rearrangement uses TRBV7-9 and TRBJ1-1, with 7 bases lining up with TRBD1. The CDR3 length is 15 residues. Per germline, CDR1 SEHNR and CDR2 FQNEAQ (reference sequence). J lost 1 base, V lost 5 bases, and 7 bases had no gene match. As DNA, the CDR3 is TGTGCCAGCAGCACTCGACAGGGTAAGAACACTGAAGCTTTCTTT. It is translated as CASSTRQGKNTEAFF.

The chain couples TRBV7-2 to TRBJ2-7; 7 nucleotides match TRBD2. Germline CDR1 and CDR2: SGHTA and FQGNSA. J was trimmed by 3 bases and V by 1 base; bases with no gene match: 6. The CDR3 has 15 amino acids. The CDR3 DNA is TGTGCCAGCAGCTTAGGTGCGGGAGACGGCTACGAGCAGTACTTC. Translation gives CASSLGAGDGYEQYF.

The rearrangement uses TRBV19 and TRBJ1-1, with D perhaps TRBD1 (6 bases). Germline V gene sequence: CDR1 LNHDA, CDR2 SQIVND (reference sequence). The V end was cut by 3 bases, the J end by 0 bases, with 17 bases between. The CDR3 is made up of 17 amino acids. The CDR3: CASSMGRPGQLNTEAFF. CDR3 DNA sequence: TGTGCCAGTAGTATGGGGCGCCCTGGACAGCTGAACACTGAAGCTTTCTTT.

The V gene is TRBV5-5, the J gene TRBJ1-2; D perhaps matches TRBD1 (5 bases). The V gene's germline CDR1 is SGHKS and CDR2 YYEKEE (reference sequence). CDR3 size: 14 residues. V lost 2 bases and J 4 bases, leaving 12 bases between the germline ends. The CDR3 sequence: CASSFDSPLYGYTF. The CDR3 nucleotides are TGTGCCAGCAGCTTTGACAGCCCCCTCTATGGCTACACCTTC.

This sequence joins TRBV5-1 and TRBJ1-4; tentative D call: TRBD1 (6 bases). Trimming took off 0 bases at V and 4 bases at J, with 16 bases between the two ends. CDR1 and CDR2 from the germline V gene are SGHRS and YFSETQ. CDR3 length equals 17 residues. The CDR3, as DNA: TGCGCCAGCAGCTTGGCCACTGGTGCCAGGGGTAATGAAAAACTGTTTTTT. Its protein is CASSLATGARGNEKLFF.

The CDR3, as DNA: TGTGCCAGCAGCTTATGGCCAGGGGACGAGCAGTTCTTC. Protein: CASSLWPGDEQFF. The V gene is TRBV7-3, the J gene TRBJ2-1, with D possibly TRBD1 on 6 matching bases. Between the trimmed V and J ends, which lost 2 bases and 10 bases, there was a span of 12 bases. CDR3 length: 13 residues. Germline CDR1 SGHTA, CDR2 FQGTGA.